Listed below are T cell receptor beta chains from one sample, sequenced in a study of shared clonotypes between healthy human individuals. Profiling relied on immunoSEQ multiplex PCR, and the TCRdb table lists in-frame clones only, not all of them. The sample holds more than 2,000,000 clones, roughly 92% seen once. Sequencing was done on a sample of naive CD4+ T cells sorted from blood. The receptors were gathered from a man aged 18 to 30 in good health. Each CDR3 is given with its conserved first and last residue. Each record gives: D gene, J gene, V gene, clone size, CDR3 DNA, CDR3 protein. The D gene is left open where the match is weak. Rows may omit the clone size; those that give it use once, few, many or a size class.

d_call: -; j_call: TRBJ2-4; v_call: TRBV7-2; clone_size: once; cdr3_nt: TGTGCCAGCAGCTTGGCCGGACAGCACAAAAACATTCAGTACTTC; cdr3_aa: CASSLAGQHKNIQYF
d_call: -; j_call: TRBJ2-2; v_call: TRBV10-3; clone_size: -; cdr3_nt: TGTGCCATCAAGGAGGGGCTCACCGGGGAGCTGTTTTTT; cdr3_aa: CAIKEGLTGELFF
d_call: TRBD1; j_call: TRBJ1-6; v_call: TRBV5-4; clone_size: -; cdr3_nt: TGTGCCAGCAGCTTGGAAGGGACAGGGGGCCTAGTTTCACCCCTCCACTTT; cdr3_aa: CASSLEGTGGLVSPLHF
d_call: -; j_call: TRBJ1-3; v_call: TRBV5-1; clone_size: -; cdr3_nt: TGCGCCAGCAGCTTGGCCGGCGTGTTATCTGGAAACACCATATATTTT; cdr3_aa: CASSLAGVLSGNTIYF
d_call: -; j_call: TRBJ2-7; v_call: TRBV7-2; clone_size: -; cdr3_nt: TGTGCCAGCAGCTTAGCCCCGAGAGGGTCGACCTTTATATATTACGAGCAGTACTTC; cdr3_aa: CASSLAPRGSTFIYYEQYF
d_call: -; j_call: TRBJ2-3; v_call: TRBV4-1; clone_size: -; cdr3_nt: TGCGCCAGCAGCCAAGCCTCCGGGACAAACACAGATACGCAGTATTTT; cdr3_aa: CASSQASGTNTDTQYF
d_call: -; j_call: TRBJ2-4; v_call: TRBV27; clone_size: -; cdr3_nt: TGTGCCAGCATTTACCGCGACGATCTAAACATTCAGTACTTC; cdr3_aa: CASIYRDDLNIQYF
d_call: TRBD2; j_call: TRBJ2-7; v_call: TRBV6-5; clone_size: few; cdr3_nt: TGTGCCAGCATCGAGCGGGAGGTCCCCTACGAGCAGTACTTC; cdr3_aa: CASIEREVPYEQYF
d_call: -; j_call: TRBJ1-2; v_call: TRBV28; clone_size: few; cdr3_nt: TGTGCCAGCAGCTCCTATGGCTACACCTTC; cdr3_aa: CASSSYGYTF
d_call: -; j_call: TRBJ2-7; v_call: TRBV29-1; clone_size: -; cdr3_nt: TGCAGCGTTCTTACCGGCCAGGGGTCTCCCTACGAGCAGTACTTC; cdr3_aa: CSVLTGQGSPYEQYF
d_call: -; j_call: TRBJ1-2; v_call: TRBV30; clone_size: -; cdr3_nt: TGTGCCTGGAGCCGCACACCCGACCGAAACTATGGCTACACCTTC; cdr3_aa: CAWSRTPDRNYGYTF
d_call: -; j_call: TRBJ2-7; v_call: TRBV4-1; clone_size: -; cdr3_nt: TGCGCCAGCAGCCATATCACAGGGTTCTACGAGCAGTACTTC; cdr3_aa: CASSHITGFYEQYF
d_call: -; j_call: TRBJ2-7; v_call: TRBV13; clone_size: -; cdr3_nt: TGTGCCAGCAGCTTAGGATTAACGGGACAAGGGGGATACGAGCAGTACTTC; cdr3_aa: CASSLGLTGQGGYEQYF
d_call: -; j_call: TRBJ1-6; v_call: TRBV6-1; clone_size: -; cdr3_nt: TGTGCCAGCAGTCCCCAGACAGGCTCACCCCTCCACTTT; cdr3_aa: CASSPQTGSPLHF
d_call: -; j_call: TRBJ2-7; v_call: TRBV4-2; clone_size: -; cdr3_nt: TGTGCCAGCAGCCAAGACAGGGTGACCTCCTACGAGCAGTACTTC; cdr3_aa: CASSQDRVTSYEQYF
d_call: -; j_call: TRBJ2-3; v_call: TRBV10-3; clone_size: -; cdr3_nt: TGTGCCATCAGTGGAGGAGGGGTTAGCACAGATACGCAGTATTTT; cdr3_aa: CAISGGGVSTDTQYF
d_call: TRBD2; j_call: TRBJ2-5; v_call: TRBV14; clone_size: -; cdr3_nt: TGTGCCAGCAGCCAGGCCTCAGCGGGGGGACCGATACAAGAGACCCAGTACTTC; cdr3_aa: CASSQASAGGPIQETQYF
d_call: TRBD2; j_call: TRBJ2-7; v_call: TRBV5-1; clone_size: -; cdr3_nt: TGCGCCAGCAGCCCGGTAGCGGGATCCTACGAGCAGTACTTC; cdr3_aa: CASSPVAGSYEQYF
d_call: TRBD2; j_call: TRBJ2-3; v_call: TRBV10-1; clone_size: -; cdr3_nt: TGCGCCAGCAGTAGAAGCGGGACTAGCACAGATACGCAGTATTTT; cdr3_aa: CASSRSGTSTDTQYF
d_call: -; j_call: TRBJ1-2; v_call: TRBV2; clone_size: -; cdr3_nt: TGTGCCAGCAGTGAAGGCACCTATGGCTACACCTTC; cdr3_aa: CASSEGTYGYTF
d_call: TRBD1; j_call: TRBJ2-3; v_call: TRBV4-3; clone_size: -; cdr3_nt: TGCGCCAGCAGCCAAGGTGGACAGGGAGTAAATACGCAGTATTTT; cdr3_aa: CASSQGGQGVNTQYF
d_call: -; j_call: TRBJ2-7; v_call: TRBV7-2; clone_size: -; cdr3_nt: TGTGCCAGCAGCTTGGGCGGGACCCCCTACGAGCAGTACTTC; cdr3_aa: CASSLGGTPYEQYF
d_call: -; j_call: TRBJ2-3; v_call: TRBV5-1; clone_size: -; cdr3_nt: TGCGCCAGCAGCGCAGTTAGTGCAGATACGCAGTATTTT; cdr3_aa: CASSAVSADTQYF
d_call: -; j_call: TRBJ2-2; v_call: TRBV30; clone_size: -; cdr3_nt: TGTGCCTGGAGCCCCTGGCCCGGGGGCGTCGGCACCGGGGAGCTGTTTTTT; cdr3_aa: CAWSPWPGGVGTGELFF
d_call: -; j_call: TRBJ1-5; v_call: TRBV19; clone_size: -; cdr3_nt: TGTGCCAGTAGTACTCGGGACGGACAGAATCAGCCCCAGCATTTT; cdr3_aa: CASSTRDGQNQPQHF
d_call: -; j_call: TRBJ1-6; v_call: TRBV2; clone_size: -; cdr3_nt: TGTGCCAGCAATTGGCAGGGGATAGGATCACCCCTCCACTTT; cdr3_aa: CASNWQGIGSPLHF
d_call: TRBD1; j_call: TRBJ1-5; v_call: TRBV28; clone_size: -; cdr3_nt: TGTGCCAGCAGGGTTATAACATCCCGGGACAGGAGCAATCAGCCCCAGCATTTT; cdr3_aa: CASRVITSRDRSNQPQHF
d_call: -; j_call: TRBJ1-5; v_call: TRBV5-4; clone_size: -; cdr3_nt: TGTGCCAGCAGCTGGGAGACAAATCAGCCCCAGCATTTT; cdr3_aa: CASSWETNQPQHF
d_call: TRBD1; j_call: TRBJ1-2; v_call: TRBV5-1; clone_size: -; cdr3_nt: TGCGCCAGCAGCTTGGGGACAGGGCCCTATGGCTACACCTTC; cdr3_aa: CASSLGTGPYGYTF
d_call: -; j_call: TRBJ1-1; v_call: TRBV6-1; clone_size: once; cdr3_nt: TGTGCCAGCAGTGAAGGGGGGAGCACTGAAGCTTTCTTT; cdr3_aa: CASSEGGSTEAFF
d_call: -; j_call: TRBJ1-4; v_call: TRBV30; clone_size: -; cdr3_nt: TGTGCCTGGAGTGTGGGGCAGTATGAAAAACTGTTTTTT; cdr3_aa: CAWSVGQYEKLFF
d_call: -; j_call: TRBJ2-2; v_call: TRBV7-2; clone_size: -; cdr3_nt: TGTGCCAGCAGCTTCACCACTAGTGCCGGGGAGCTGTTTTTT; cdr3_aa: CASSFTTSAGELFF
d_call: -; j_call: TRBJ1-6; v_call: TRBV25-1; clone_size: once; cdr3_nt: TGTGCCAGCAGTGAATATCGCCAGGGCGAGAATTCACCCCTCCACTTT; cdr3_aa: CASSEYRQGENSPLHF
d_call: TRBD1; j_call: TRBJ2-7; v_call: TRBV19; clone_size: -; cdr3_nt: TGTGCCAGTAGAGAGGACAGGGGGTCGTACGAGCAGTACTTC; cdr3_aa: CASREDRGSYEQYF